One and the same sample provided the 18 T cell receptor beta chains below, sequenced in a study of cytomegalovirus exposure and HLA in healthy donors. Primers: 60 Vbeta forward and 13 Jbeta reverse. Clones were sequenced by immunoSEQ multiplex PCR, and TCRdb holds only the in-frame ones, with some missing. The table lists roughly 170,000 clones, 80% of them singletons. The sample was PBMCs. The source is a boy aged 10-17 years in good health and CMV-seronegative.

The chain has TRBV5-1 and TRBJ1-6; tentative D call: TRBD1 (5 bases). V was shortened by 5 bases and J by 7 bases, with 7 bases between the two germline ends. This CDR3 comprises 12 residues. Germline lookup yields CDR1 SGHRS and CDR2 YFSETQ. CDR3 region: CASRAGNSPLHF. CDR3 bases: TGCGCCAGCAGAGCAGGGAATTCACCCCTCCACTTT.

The chain couples TRBV6-1 to TRBJ1-4; D remains unclear. Trimming removed 4 bases from V and 7 bases from J, with 16 bases in between. This CDR3 contains 15 residues. Germline-derived CDR1 and CDR2 are MNHNS and SASEGT. The CDR3 DNA follows: TGTGCCAGCAGTGCCTCGGGGTCAGGAAGTGAAAAACTGTTTTTT. It specifies CASSASGSGSEKLFF.

The chain has TRBV7-8 and TRBJ1-2, with 10 bases aligning to TRBD1. V lost 4 bases and J lost 2; bases outside the gene matches: 4. This CDR3 has 15 amino acids. The V gene's germline CDR1 is SGHVS and CDR2 FQNEAQ. The CDR3 region has the DNA TGTGCCAGCAGCTCCTCGGACAGGGGGAACTATGGCTACACCTTC. This sequence encodes CASSSSDRGNYGYTF.

The chain recombines TRBV14 with TRBJ1-1, with unresolved D. V gave up 0 bases and J gave up 0 bases, with 11 bases separating them. CDR1 and CDR2 from the germline V gene are SGHDN and FVKESK. The CDR3 contains 16 residues. The CDR3 DNA reads as TGTGCCAGCAGCCAAGAGGAGAGAGACCTGAACACTGAAGCTTTCTTT. This codes for CASSQEERDLNTEAFF.

A note on this clone: The identical CDR3 is also encoded by other nucleotide sequences in the sample. The CDR3 sequence is CASSDPGYEQYF. DNA for the CDR3: TGTGCCAGCAGCGACCCAGGGTACGAGCAGTACTTC. V usage is TRBV6-5 and J usage is TRBJ2-7, with D possibly TRBD1 on 5 matching bases. The CDR3 covers 12 residues. Germline CDR1 and CDR2: MNHEY and SVGAGI. The ends were cut back, 6 bases at V and 4 bases at J, with 10 bases in the middle.

The chain is built from TRBV7-8 and TRBJ1-2, with TRBD1 as a possible D gene (5 bases). The V gene's germline CDR1 is SGHVS and CDR2 FQNEAQ. V was shortened by 2 bases and J by 7 bases, with 8 bases between the two germline ends. The CDR3 is 12 amino acids. The CDR3 reads CASSLSGGGYTF. CDR3 coding DNA: TGTGCCAGCAGCTTATCGGGGGGTGGCTACACCTTC.

The chain uses TRBV6-5 and TRBJ2-1; 9 bases are a match to TRBD2. The CDR3 consists of 16 residues. The V and J ends lost 2 bases and 6 bases, in that order; junction bases with no gene match: 8. Germline CDR1 reads MNHEY; CDR2 reads SVGAGI. Written as DNA, the CDR3 is TGTGCCAGCAGTTACGGGGTAGCGGGAGCGGGCAATGAGCAGTTCTTC. It specifies CASSYGVAGAGNEQFF.

CDR3 in DNA: TGTGCCAGCAGCTCGACAGCGGGCTACTATGGCTACACCTTC. It specifies CASSSTAGYYGYTF. The rearrangement links TRBV5-8 to TRBJ1-2; possible D gene TRBD1, 5 bases. The CDR3 covers 14 residues. Germline V gives CDR1 SGHTS, CDR2 YDEGEE. Trimming removed 3 bases from V and 3 bases from J, with 12 bases in between.

The V gene is TRBV5-5, the J gene TRBJ2-2; D not resolved. The CDR3 length is 15 residues. Germline-derived CDR1 and CDR2 are SGHKS and YYEKEE (reference sequence). V was trimmed by 3 bases and J by 4 bases, leaving 13 bases between them. CDR3 DNA sequence: TGTGCCAGCAGCTCTCTAAACAGTTTCACCGGGGAGCTGTTTTTT. Its protein product is CASSSLNSFTGELFF.

The sample holds one count of this clone. The rearrangement links TRBV4-3 to TRBJ2-5, with a tentative D call TRBD1 (6 bases). This CDR3 region has 13 residues. The germline V gene has CDR1 LGHNA and CDR2 YSLEER. Trimming pared 0 bases from V and 5 bases from J, leaving 7 bases between. The CDR3 reads CASSQDGGETQYF. The CDR3 DNA reads TGCGCCAGCAGCCAAGATGGGGGCGAGACCCAGTACTTC.

This clone was observed a few times. The chain recombines TRBV7-2 with TRBJ2-7; D may be TRBD1 (6 bases). Germline V gene lookup returns CDR1 SGHTA and CDR2 FQGNSA. With 4 bases removed from V and 0 bases from J, the gap between germline ends came to 13 bases. The CDR3 covers 15 residues. CDR3 protein: CASSSYRVSSYEQYF. The CDR3 DNA follows: TGTGCCAGCAGCTCTTACAGGGTTAGCTCCTACGAGCAGTACTTC.

CDR3 nucleotide sequence: TGTGCCAGTAGTATCTCAGGGATGGAGGCTTTCTTT. Translating gives CASSISGMEAFF. This chain uses TRBV19 with TRBJ1-1; D may be TRBD1 (5 bases). Germline values: CDR1 LNHDA, CDR2 SQIVND (reference sequence). Trimming left V 3 bases short and J 11 bases short, with 13 bases between. The CDR3 sequence is 12 residues long.

This clone has just a few counts. The chain couples TRBV6-1 to TRBJ2-7, with 14 bases fitting TRBD2. V lost 6 bases to trimming and J lost 2 bases; unmatched junction nucleotides: 12. CDR1 is MNHNS, CDR2 SASEGT, per germline. There are 18 residues in the CDR3. In DNA form, the CDR3 reads TGTGCCAGCAGAGAAACAGGACTAGCGGGGGGACATACCTACGAGCAGTACTTC. This gives the protein CASRETGLAGGHTYEQYF.

The chain employs TRBV5-4 and TRBJ2-1; 12 bases are shared with TRBD2. The V gene end was trimmed by 0 bases and the J gene end by 4 bases; junction bases not matched to a gene: 11. Looked up from germline, CDR1 is SGHNT and CDR2 is YYREEE (reference sequence). The CDR3 length is 19 residues. For the CDR3, the DNA is TGTGCCAGCAGCTTGGGGACTAGCGGGGTCCCCCCAGATTACAATGAGCAGTTCTTC. Translated, it gives CASSLGTSGVPPDYNEQFF. Full variable domain (remainder filled in from reference TRBV5-4 and TRBJ2-1): ETGVTQSPTHLIKTRGQQVTLRCSSQSGHNTVSWYQQALGQGPQFIFQYYREEENGRGNFPPRFSGLQFPNYSSELNVNALELDDSALYLCASSLGTSGVPPDYNEQFFGPGTRLTVL.

V and J are TRBV19 and TRBJ1-5; D may be TRBD1 (6 bases). CDR3 length: 17 amino acids. Germline assignment: CDR1 LNHDA and CDR2 SQIVND (reference sequence). Trimming shortened V by 6 bases and J by 8 bases, and 26 bases separated the two germline ends. The CDR3, as DNA: TGTGCCAGTAGATCGTTGACAGTCGGGGGGGCGGGGGAGCCCCAGCATTTT. It encodes CASRSLTVGGAGEPQHF.

V and J are TRBV5-8 and TRBJ1-1; 7 nucleotides align to TRBD1. CDR1 and CDR2 from the germline V gene are SGHTS and YDEGEE. Trimming took 2 bases from V and 0 from J; bases not matched to a gene: 13. The CDR3 length is 18 residues. This CDR3 reads CASSLELGPGQLNTEAFF. In DNA form, the CDR3 reads TGTGCCAGCAGCTTAGAGCTGGGTCCGGGACAGTTGAACACTGAAGCTTTCTTT.

This clone was counted between two and nine times. V and J are TRBV7-3 and TRBJ2-1, with 13 bases lining up with TRBD2. This CDR3 region has 16 residues. Germline CDR1 is SGHTA and CDR2 is FQGTGA. V lost 2 bases and J lost 7; bases outside the gene matches: 5. DNA for the CDR3: TGTGCCAGCAGCTTATTCGTGACTAGCGGGGGGAATGAGCAGTTCTTC. Encoded protein: CASSLFVTSGGNEQFF.

The gene calls are TRBV18 and TRBJ1-5; 7 nucleotides line up with TRBD1. The CDR3 is 16 amino acids. The germline CDR1 and CDR2 sequences are KGHSH and LQKENI. Trimming took 3 bases from V and 2 from J; bases not matched to a gene: 7. The CDR3 here is CASSPRQGDGNQPQHF. For the CDR3, the DNA is TGTGCCAGCTCACCCCGACAGGGTGACGGCAATCAGCCCCAGCATTTT.